This TCR beta chain was profiled in a study of T-cell reconstitution after alpha-beta-depleted transplantation in children. V lost 2 bases to trimming and J lost 9 bases; unmatched junction nucleotides: 12. This CDR3 spans 16 amino acids. The V gene's germline CDR1 is DFQATT and CDR2 SNEGSKA (reference sequence). Unique molecular identifiers were incorporated into the prepared TCRbeta library. TCRdb re-analysed the PCR reads in MiXCR, keeping a single row per CDR3 protein. The sample has roughly 100,000 distinct CDR3 sequences; about 8% are singletons. In its sample, this clonotype was seen a few times.

The source was PBMCs from the stem cell graft donor, collected from the stem cell graft. The sequence derives from a human donor who donated a stem cell graft to a child with congenital amegakaryocytic thrombocytopenia. V and J are TRBV20-1 and TRBJ1-6; TRBD1 matches at 8 bases. CDR3 region: CSARPYLQGVSSPLHF. CDR3 DNA sequence: TGCAGTGCTAGACCTTATCTACAGGGGGTCAGTTCACCCCTCCACTTT.